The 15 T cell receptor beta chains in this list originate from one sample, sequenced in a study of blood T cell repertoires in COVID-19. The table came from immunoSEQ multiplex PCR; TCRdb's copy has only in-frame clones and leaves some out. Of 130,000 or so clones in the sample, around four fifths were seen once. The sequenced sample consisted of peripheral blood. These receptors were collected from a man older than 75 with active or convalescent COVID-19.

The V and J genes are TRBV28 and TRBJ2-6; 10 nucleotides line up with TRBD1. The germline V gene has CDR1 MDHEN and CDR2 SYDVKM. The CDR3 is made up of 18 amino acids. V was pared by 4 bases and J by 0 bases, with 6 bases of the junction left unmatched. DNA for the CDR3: TGTGCCAGCAGTTCCTGGACAGGGGGTTACTCTGGGGCCAACGTCCTGACTTTC. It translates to CASSSWTGGYSGANVLTF. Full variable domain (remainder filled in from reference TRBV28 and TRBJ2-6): DVKVTQSSRYLVKRTGEKVFLECVQDMDHENMFWYRQDPGLGLRLIYFSYDVKMKEKGDIPEGYSVSREKKERFSLILESASTNQTSMYLCASSSWTGGYSGANVLTFGAGSRLTVL.

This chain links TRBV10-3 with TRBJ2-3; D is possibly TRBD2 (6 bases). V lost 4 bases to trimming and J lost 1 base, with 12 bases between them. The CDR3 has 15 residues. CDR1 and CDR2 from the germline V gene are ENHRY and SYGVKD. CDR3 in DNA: TGTGCCATCAGTGTAGGGGCGGGGCGCACAGATACGCAGTATTTT. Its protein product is CAISVGAGRTDTQYF.

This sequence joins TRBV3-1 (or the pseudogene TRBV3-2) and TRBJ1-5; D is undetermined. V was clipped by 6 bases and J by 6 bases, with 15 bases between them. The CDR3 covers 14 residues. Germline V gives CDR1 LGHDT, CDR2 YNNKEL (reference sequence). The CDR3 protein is CASSPTRSGQPQHF. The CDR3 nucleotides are TGTGCCAGCAGTCCGACCCGATCGGGTCAGCCCCAGCATTTT.

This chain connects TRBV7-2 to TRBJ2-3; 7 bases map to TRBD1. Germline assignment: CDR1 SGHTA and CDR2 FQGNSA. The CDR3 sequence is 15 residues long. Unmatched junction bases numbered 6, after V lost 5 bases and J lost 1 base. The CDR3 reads CASSVTGTGTDTQYF. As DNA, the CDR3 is TGTGCCAGCAGCGTAACCGGGACAGGCACAGATACGCAGTATTTT.

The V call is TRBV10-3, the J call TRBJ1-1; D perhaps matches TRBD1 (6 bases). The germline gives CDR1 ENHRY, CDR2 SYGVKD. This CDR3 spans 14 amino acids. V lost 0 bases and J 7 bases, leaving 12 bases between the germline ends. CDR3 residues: CAISESQGRGEAFF. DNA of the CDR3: TGTGCCATCAGTGAGTCCCAGGGGAGAGGTGAAGCTTTCTTT.

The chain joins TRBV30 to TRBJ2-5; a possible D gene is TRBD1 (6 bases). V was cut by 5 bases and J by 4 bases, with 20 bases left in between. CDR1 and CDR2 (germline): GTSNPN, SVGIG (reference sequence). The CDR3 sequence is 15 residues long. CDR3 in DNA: TGTGCCTGGTCAACAGGGCGTAGGCAAAGAGAGACCCAGTACTTC. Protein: CAWSTGRRQRETQYF.

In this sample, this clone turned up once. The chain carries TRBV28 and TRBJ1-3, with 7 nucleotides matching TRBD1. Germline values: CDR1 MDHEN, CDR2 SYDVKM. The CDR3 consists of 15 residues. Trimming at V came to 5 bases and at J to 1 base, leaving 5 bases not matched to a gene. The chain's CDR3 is CASSVPGGSGNTIYF. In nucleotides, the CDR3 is TGTGCCAGCAGTGTACCAGGGGGTTCTGGAAACACCATATATTTT.

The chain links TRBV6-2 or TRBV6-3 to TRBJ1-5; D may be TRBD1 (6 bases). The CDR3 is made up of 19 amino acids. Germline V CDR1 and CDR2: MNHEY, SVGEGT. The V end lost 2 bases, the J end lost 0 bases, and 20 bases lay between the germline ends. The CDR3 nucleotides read TGTGCCAGCAGTTACACCCCTACAGGGCTCGGCCATAGCAATCAGCCCCAGCATTTT. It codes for CASSYTPTGLGHSNQPQHF.

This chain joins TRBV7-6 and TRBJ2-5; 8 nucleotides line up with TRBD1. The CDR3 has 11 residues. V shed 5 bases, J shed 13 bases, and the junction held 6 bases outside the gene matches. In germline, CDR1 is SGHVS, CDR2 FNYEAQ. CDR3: CASSLDRVGYF. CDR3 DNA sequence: TGTGCCAGCAGCCTGGACAGGGTGGGGTACTTC.

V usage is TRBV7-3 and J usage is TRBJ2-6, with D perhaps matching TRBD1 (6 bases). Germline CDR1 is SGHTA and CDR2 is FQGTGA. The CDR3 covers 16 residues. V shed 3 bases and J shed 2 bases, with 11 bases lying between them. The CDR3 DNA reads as TGTGCCAGCAGCTTGCAGGGGCTCACTGGGGCCAACGTCCTGACTTTC. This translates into CASSLQGLTGANVLTF.

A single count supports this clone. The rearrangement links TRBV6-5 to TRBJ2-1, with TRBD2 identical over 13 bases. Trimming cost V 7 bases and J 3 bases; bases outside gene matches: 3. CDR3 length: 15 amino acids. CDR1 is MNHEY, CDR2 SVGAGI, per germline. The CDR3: CASTGTSGVYNEQFF. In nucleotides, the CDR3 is TGTGCCAGCACCGGGACTAGCGGGGTCTACAATGAGCAGTTCTTC.

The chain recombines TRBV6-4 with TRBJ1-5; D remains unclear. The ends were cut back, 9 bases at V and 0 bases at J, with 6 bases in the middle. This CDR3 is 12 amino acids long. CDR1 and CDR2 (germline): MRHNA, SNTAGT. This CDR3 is CARGGSNQPQHF. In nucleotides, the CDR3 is TGTGCCAGGGGAGGTAGCAATCAGCCCCAGCATTTT.

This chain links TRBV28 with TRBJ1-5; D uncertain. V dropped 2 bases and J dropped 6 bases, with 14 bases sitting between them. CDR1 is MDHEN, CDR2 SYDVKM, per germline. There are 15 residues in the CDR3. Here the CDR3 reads CASSLAGSAGQPQHF. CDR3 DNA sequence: TGTGCCAGCAGTTTAGCGGGGTCGGCGGGTCAGCCCCAGCATTTT.

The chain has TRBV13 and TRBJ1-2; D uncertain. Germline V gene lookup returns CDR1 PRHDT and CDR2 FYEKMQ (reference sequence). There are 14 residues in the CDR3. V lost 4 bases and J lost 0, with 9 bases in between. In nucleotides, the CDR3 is TGTGCCAGCAGCTCCCCTTCCTCTAACTATGGCTACACCTTC. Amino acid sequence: CASSSPSSNYGYTF.

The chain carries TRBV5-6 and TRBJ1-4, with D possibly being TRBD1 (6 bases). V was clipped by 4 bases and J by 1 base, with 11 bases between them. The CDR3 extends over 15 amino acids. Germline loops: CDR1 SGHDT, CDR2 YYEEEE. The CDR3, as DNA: TGTGCCAGCAGCGCAGGACAGTTAACTAATGAAAAACTGTTTTTT. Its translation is CASSAGQLTNEKLFF.